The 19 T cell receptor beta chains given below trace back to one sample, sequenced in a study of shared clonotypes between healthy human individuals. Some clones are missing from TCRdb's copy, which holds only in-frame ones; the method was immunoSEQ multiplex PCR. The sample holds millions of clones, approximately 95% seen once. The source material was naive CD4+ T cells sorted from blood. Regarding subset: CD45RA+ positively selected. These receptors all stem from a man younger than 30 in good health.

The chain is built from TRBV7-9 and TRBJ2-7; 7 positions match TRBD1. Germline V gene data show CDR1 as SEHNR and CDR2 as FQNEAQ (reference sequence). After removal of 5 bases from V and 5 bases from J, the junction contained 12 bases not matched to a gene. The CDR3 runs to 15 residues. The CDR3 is CASSPRQGKSHEQYF. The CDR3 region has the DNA TGTGCCAGCAGCCCTCGACAGGGAAAATCCCACGAGCAGTACTTC.

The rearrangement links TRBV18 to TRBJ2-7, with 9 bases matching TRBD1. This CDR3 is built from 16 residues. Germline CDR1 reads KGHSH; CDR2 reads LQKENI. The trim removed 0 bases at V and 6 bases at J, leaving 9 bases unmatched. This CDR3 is CASSPPRQGGSGEQYF. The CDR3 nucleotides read TGTGCCAGCTCACCACCGCGACAGGGGGGGTCCGGCGAGCAGTACTTC.

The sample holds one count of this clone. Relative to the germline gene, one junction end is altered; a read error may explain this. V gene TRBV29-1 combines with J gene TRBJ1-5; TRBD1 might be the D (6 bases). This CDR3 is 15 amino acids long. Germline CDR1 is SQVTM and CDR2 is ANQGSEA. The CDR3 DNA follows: TGCAGCGTTCTCCTACAGGGCCTTAGCGATCAGCCCCAGCATTTT. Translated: CSVLLQGLSDQPQHF.

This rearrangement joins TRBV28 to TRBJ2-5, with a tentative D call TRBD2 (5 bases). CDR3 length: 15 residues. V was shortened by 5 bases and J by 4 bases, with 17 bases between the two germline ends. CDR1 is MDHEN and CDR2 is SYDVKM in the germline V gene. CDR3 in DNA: TGTGCCAGCAGTCGCCCAGGAGGTGGGCCAGAGACCCAGTACTTC. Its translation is CASSRPGGGPETQYF.

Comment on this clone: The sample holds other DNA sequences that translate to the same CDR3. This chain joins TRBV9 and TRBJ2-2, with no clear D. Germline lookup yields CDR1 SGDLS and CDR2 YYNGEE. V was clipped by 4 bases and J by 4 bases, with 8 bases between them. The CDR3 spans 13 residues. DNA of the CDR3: TGTGCCAGCAGCCCAAGGACCACCGGGGAGCTGTTTTTT. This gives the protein CASSPRTTGELFF.

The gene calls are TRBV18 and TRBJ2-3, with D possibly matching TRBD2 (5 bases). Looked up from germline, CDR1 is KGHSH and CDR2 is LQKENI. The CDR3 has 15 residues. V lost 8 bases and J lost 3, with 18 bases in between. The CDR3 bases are TGTGCCAGCGCTGGACGGACTCGGGCTACAGATACGCAGTATTTT. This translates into CASAGRTRATDTQYF.

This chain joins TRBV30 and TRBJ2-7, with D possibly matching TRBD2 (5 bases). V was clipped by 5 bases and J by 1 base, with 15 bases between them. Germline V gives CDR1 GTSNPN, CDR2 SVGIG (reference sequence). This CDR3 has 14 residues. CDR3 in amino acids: CAWSMGAPSYEQYF. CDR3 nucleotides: TGTGCCTGGTCCATGGGAGCCCCATCCTACGAGCAGTACTTC.

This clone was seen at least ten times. The CDR3 DNA is TGCGCCAGCAGTGCCAGCGGGGTCTACGAGCAGTACTTC. Protein: CASSASGVYEQYF. The chain links TRBV10-1 to TRBJ2-7; TRBD2 aligns across 7 bases. This CDR3 comprises 13 residues. Trimming cost V 4 bases and J 3 bases; bases outside gene matches: 3. Germline V gene lookup returns CDR1 WNHNN and CDR2 SYGVQD (reference sequence).

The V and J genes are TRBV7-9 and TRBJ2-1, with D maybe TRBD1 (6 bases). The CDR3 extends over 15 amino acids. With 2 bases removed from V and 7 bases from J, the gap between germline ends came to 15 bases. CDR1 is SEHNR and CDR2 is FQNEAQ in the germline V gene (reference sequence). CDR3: CASSLSYDRRNEQFF. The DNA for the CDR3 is TGTGCCAGCAGCTTATCATACGACAGGAGGAATGAGCAGTTCTTC.

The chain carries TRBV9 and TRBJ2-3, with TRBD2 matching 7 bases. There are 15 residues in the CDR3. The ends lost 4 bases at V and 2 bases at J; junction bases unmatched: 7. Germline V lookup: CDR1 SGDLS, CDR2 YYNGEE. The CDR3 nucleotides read TGTGCCAGCAGCTCTTGGGGAGGGCCCACAGATACGCAGTATTTT. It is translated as CASSSWGGPTDTQYF.

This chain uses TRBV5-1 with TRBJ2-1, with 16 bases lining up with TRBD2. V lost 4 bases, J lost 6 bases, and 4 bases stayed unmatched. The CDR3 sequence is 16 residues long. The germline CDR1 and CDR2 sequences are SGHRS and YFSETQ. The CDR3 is CASSPGTSGRANEQFF. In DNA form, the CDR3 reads TGCGCCAGCAGCCCGGGGACTAGCGGGAGGGCCAATGAGCAGTTCTTC.

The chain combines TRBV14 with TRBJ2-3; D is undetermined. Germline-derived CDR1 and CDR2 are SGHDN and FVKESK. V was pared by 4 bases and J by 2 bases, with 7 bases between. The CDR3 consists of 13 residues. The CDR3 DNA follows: TGTGCCAGCAGCCGGTGGGACACAGATACGCAGTATTTT. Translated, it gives CASSRWDTDTQYF.

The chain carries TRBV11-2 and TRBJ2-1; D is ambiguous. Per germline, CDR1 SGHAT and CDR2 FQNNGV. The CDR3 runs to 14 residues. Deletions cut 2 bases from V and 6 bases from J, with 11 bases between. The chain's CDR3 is CASSLIHGPNEQFF. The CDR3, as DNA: TGTGCCAGCAGCTTAATTCATGGCCCCAATGAGCAGTTCTTC.

CDR3 DNA: TGTGCCAGCAGCTCAGACAGGGGGAATGAGCAGTTCTTC. Protein sequence: CASSSDRGNEQFF. V usage is TRBV11-1 and J usage is TRBJ2-1, with 9 bases that match TRBD1. V lost 4 bases, J lost 7 bases, and 2 bases stayed unmatched. This CDR3 is built from 13 residues. The germline CDR1 and CDR2 sequences are SGHAT and FQDESV (reference sequence).

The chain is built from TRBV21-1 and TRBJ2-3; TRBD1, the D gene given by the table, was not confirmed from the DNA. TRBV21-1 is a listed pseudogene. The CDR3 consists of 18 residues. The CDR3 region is CASSKARGAGGSTDTQYF. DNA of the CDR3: TGTGCCAGCAGCAAAGCGCGGGGTGCAGGGGGTAGCACAGATACGCAGTATTTT.

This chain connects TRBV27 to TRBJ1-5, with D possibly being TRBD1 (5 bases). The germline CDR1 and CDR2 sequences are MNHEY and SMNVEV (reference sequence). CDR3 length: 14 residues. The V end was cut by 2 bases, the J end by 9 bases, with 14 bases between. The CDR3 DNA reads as TGTGCCAGCAGTTTAGGAGGGGAGGTAAGGCCCCAGCATTTT. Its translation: CASSLGGEVRPQHF.

Here the CDR3 reads CAWSAGLAGFTDTQYF. The CDR3 nucleotides read TGTGCCTGGAGCGCGGGACTAGCGGGCTTCACAGATACGCAGTATTTT. The V gene is TRBV30, the J gene TRBJ2-3; 12 bases agree with TRBD2. The germline V gene has CDR1 GTSNPN and CDR2 SVGIG (reference sequence). The CDR3 consists of 16 residues. The V and J ends lost 3 bases and 2 bases, in that order; junction bases with no gene match: 6.

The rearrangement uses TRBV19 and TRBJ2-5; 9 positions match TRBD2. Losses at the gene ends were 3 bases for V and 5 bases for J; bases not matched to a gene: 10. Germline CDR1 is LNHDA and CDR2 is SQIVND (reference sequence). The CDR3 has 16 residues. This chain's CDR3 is CASSMRLAALGETQYF. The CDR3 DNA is TGTGCCAGTAGTATGAGACTAGCGGCTCTAGGGGAGACCCAGTACTTC.

The DNA of the CDR3 is TGTGCCATCAGCCCGGGACAGAGCTCCTACGAGCAGTACTTC. Protein product: CAISPGQSSYEQYF. The J gene is TRBJ2-7, the V gene TRBV10-3, with 7 bases matching TRBD1. Germline V gene lookup returns CDR1 ENHRY and CDR2 SYGVKD. V lost 6 bases, J lost 0 bases, and 5 bases stayed unmatched. The CDR3 has 14 amino acids.